Shown below are 28 T cell receptor beta chains from a single sample sequenced in a study of T-cell memory formation after mild COVID-19. TCRdb re-analysed the 5' RACE reads in MiXCR, keeping a single row per CDR3 protein. The sample lists about 350,000 distinct CDR3 sequences; roughly 13% were seen once. Specimen: PBMCs or a T cell subset sorted from them (not recorded which). All receptors derive from a man aged 18-30 years who had mild COVID-19 (a few samples of this study predate the infection). Cell type and time point are not known.

This clonotype was counted a few times. The V gene is TRBV7-9, the J gene TRBJ2-5; D is uncertain. Trimming took off 0 bases at V and 6 bases at J, with 11 bases between the two ends. The CDR3 runs to 14 residues. Germline V gives CDR1 SEHNR, CDR2 FQNEAQ (reference sequence). In DNA, the CDR3 is TGTGCCAGCAGCTTAGCGACCCCCCCAAAGACCCAGTACTTC. Translation gives CASSLATPPKTQYF.

Only a few counts were recorded for this clonotype. The chain is built from TRBV20-1 and TRBJ1-1; D is perhaps TRBD1 (5 bases). V lost 5 bases and J 5 bases, leaving 18 bases between the germline ends. Germline lookup yields CDR1 DFQATT and CDR2 SNEGSKA (reference sequence). CDR3 length equals 14 residues. The CDR3 DNA follows: TGCAGTGCTGGGAGACCCTTTACAGGAACTGAAGCTTTCTTT. Its translation: CSAGRPFTGTEAFF.

In this sample, this clonotype turned up a few times. The chain combines TRBV5-1 with TRBJ2-6; D not resolved. Germline V gene data show CDR1 as SGHRS and CDR2 as YFSETQ. V was cut by 4 bases and J by 0 bases, with 11 bases left in between. The CDR3 length is 16 residues. CDR3 in amino acids: CASSGDGSSGANVLTF. The DNA for the CDR3 is TGCGCCAGCAGCGGGGATGGGTCCTCTGGGGCCAACGTCCTGACTTTC.

This chain links TRBV7-9 with TRBJ2-3, with D unclear. This CDR3 spans 16 amino acids. The germline V and J ends were trimmed by 1 base and 1 base, with 12 bases remaining between them. Germline V CDR1 and CDR2: SEHNR, FQNEAQ (reference sequence). The CDR3 is CASSLDRQTRTDTQYF. Here the CDR3 DNA reads TGTGCCAGCAGCTTAGACCGGCAGACCCGCACAGATACGCAGTATTTT.

The chain employs TRBV5-4 and TRBJ2-3; a weak D match, TRBD1 (6 bases). Germline loops: CDR1 SGHNT, CDR2 YYREEE (reference sequence). This CDR3 contains 14 residues. The V end was cut by 7 bases, the J end by 5 bases, with 17 bases between. DNA of the CDR3: TGTGCCAGCCAGTGGGGGCTCCCAGGAGATACGCAGTATTTT. This gives the protein CASQWGLPGDTQYF.

This chain uses TRBV11-2 with TRBJ2-3; 10 bases match TRBD2. V shed 0 bases, J shed 5 bases, and the junction held 8 bases outside the gene matches. The germline gives CDR1 SGHAT, CDR2 FQNNGV. The CDR3 spans 17 residues. The CDR3 coding sequence is TGTGCCAGCAGCTTAGAAGGGTTGGCTAGCGGGGGAGATACGCAGTATTTT. It is translated as CASSLEGLASGGDTQYF.

Many counts were recorded for this clonotype. This rearrangement joins TRBV2 to TRBJ2-7, with 7 bases aligning to TRBD1. Trimming cost V 7 bases and J 2 bases; bases outside gene matches: 5. Germline V gene data show CDR1 as SNHLY and CDR2 as FYNNEI. The CDR3 runs to 13 residues. This CDR3 reads CASTGQDPYEQYF. CDR3 bases: TGTGCCAGCACCGGACAGGACCCCTACGAGCAGTACTTC.

The chain is built from TRBV18 and TRBJ1-4; a possible D gene is TRBD1 (6 bases). The V gene lost 3 bases and the J gene lost 3 bases, with 14 bases spanning the gap. This CDR3 region has 16 residues. The V gene's germline CDR1 is KGHSH and CDR2 LQKENI. The CDR3 sequence is CASSPDRTRPNEKLFF. For the CDR3, the DNA is TGTGCCAGCTCACCCGACAGGACGCGGCCTAATGAAAAACTGTTTTTT.

The chain has TRBV7-9 and TRBJ1-5, with D perhaps TRBD1 (5 bases). V was trimmed by 5 bases and J by 9 bases, leaving 20 bases between them. The CDR3 totals 15 residues. CDR1 SEHNR and CDR2 FQNEAQ come from the germline V gene (reference sequence). The CDR3 nucleotides are TGTGCCAGCAGCGCCGACATCCCGGTGGGGCGGCCCCAGCATTTT. Translation: CASSADIPVGRPQHF.

A few counts support this clonotype. The chain is built from TRBV9 and TRBJ2-3; 9 positions agree with TRBD2. This CDR3 spans 17 amino acids. Germline V gene sequence: CDR1 SGDLS, CDR2 YYNGEE. Trimming at V came to 3 bases and at J to 2 bases, leaving 10 bases not matched to a gene. Here the CDR3 DNA reads TGTGCCAGCAGCGATATAGCGGGGGAAAACTCCACAGATACGCAGTATTTT. The encoded protein is CASSDIAGENSTDTQYF.

The genes are TRBV7-9 and TRBJ1-2; D unclear. The CDR3 consists of 14 residues. Germline assignment: CDR1 SEHNR and CDR2 FQNEAQ (reference sequence). V gave up 5 bases and J gave up 4 bases, with 14 bases separating them. The CDR3 coding sequence is TGTGCCAGCAGCGACATCGCAACATTCTATGGCTACACCTTC. It yields the protein CASSDIATFYGYTF.

The sample holds a few counts of this clonotype. The chain has TRBV3-1 and TRBJ2-5; D is undetermined. Trimming removed 2 bases at V and 0 bases at J, with 7 bases between. CDR1 LGHDT and CDR2 YNNKEL come from the germline V gene (reference sequence). This CDR3 has 14 residues. Here the CDR3 DNA reads TGTGCCAGCAGCCAACAGCCGTACCAAGAGACCCAGTACTTC. As protein: CASSQQPYQETQYF.

The chain carries TRBV30 and TRBJ2-3; 8 nucleotides match TRBD2. V shed 0 bases and J 6 bases; nucleotides not matched to a gene: 5. The CDR3 is 14 amino acids. The V gene's germline CDR1 is GTSNPN and CDR2 SVGIG (reference sequence). Here the CDR3 reads CAWSVSGGWDTQYF. In DNA form, the CDR3 reads TGTGCCTGGAGTGTCAGCGGGGGCTGGGATACGCAGTATTTT.

The genes are TRBV20-1 and TRBJ2-5, with 10 bases matching TRBD1. Trimming removed 5 bases from V and 7 bases from J; junction bases left unmatched: 7. Germline assignment: CDR1 DFQATT and CDR2 SNEGSKA (reference sequence). This CDR3 contains 13 residues. The DNA for the CDR3 is TGCAGTGCTCCCACGGACAGGGGGGGGACCCAGTACTTC. Residues: CSAPTDRGGTQYF.

In its sample, this clonotype was seen a few times. The chain links TRBV29-1 to TRBJ2-3; D is ambiguous. The CDR3 sequence is 16 residues long. V shed 0 bases and J shed 0 bases, with 13 bases lying between them. Germline V gene lookup returns CDR1 SQVTM and CDR2 ANQGSEA. The CDR3 protein is CSVEERRSTSTDTQYF. For the CDR3, the DNA is TGCAGCGTTGAAGAAAGACGGAGTACCAGCACAGATACGCAGTATTTT.

V usage is TRBV20-1 and J usage is TRBJ2-3; TRBD2 matches 7 bases. The CDR3 is 16 amino acids. CDR1 is DFQATT, CDR2 SNEGSKA, per germline (reference sequence). V trimming: 3 bases; J trimming: 1 base; junction bases outside the gene matches: 10. The CDR3 coding sequence is TGCAGTGCTAGTCACCCTGCGGGGGTGGGCACAGATACGCAGTATTTT. Translated: CSASHPAGVGTDTQYF.

The V and J genes are TRBV7-2 and TRBJ1-5, with D uncertain. Germline V CDR1 and CDR2: SGHTA, FQGNSA. V was trimmed by 1 base and J by 1 base, leaving 8 bases between them. This CDR3 has 15 amino acids. The CDR3 DNA is TGTGCCAGCAGCTTAGACGGATTGAGCAATCAGCCCCAGCATTTT. Translating gives CASSLDGLSNQPQHF.

The table lists this clonotype with a few counts. This rearrangement joins TRBV12-3 or TRBV12-4 to TRBJ2-7, with D perhaps matching TRBD2 (7 bases). The germline V and J ends were trimmed by 3 bases and 4 bases, with 13 bases remaining between them. The CDR3 is 14 residues long. In nucleotides, the CDR3 is TGTGCCAGCAGTTTTGGGGGGGCCGTTTACGAGCAGTACTTC. This sequence encodes CASSFGGAVYEQYF.

The J gene is TRBJ1-2, the V gene TRBV3-1, with TRBD1 matching 8 bases. Germline values: CDR1 LGHDT, CDR2 YNNKEL (reference sequence). The trim removed 8 bases at V and 5 bases at J, leaving 10 bases unmatched. There are 14 residues in the CDR3. The CDR3 sequence is CASFNRGEGYGYTF. DNA for the CDR3: TGTGCCAGCTTTAACAGGGGGGAAGGGTATGGCTACACCTTC.

This clonotype was observed at least ten times. V gene TRBV9 combines with J gene TRBJ2-1, with D perhaps TRBD2 (6 bases). CDR3 length: 16 amino acids. V was clipped by 3 bases and J by 7 bases, with 20 bases between them. Germline CDR1 SGDLS, CDR2 YYNGEE. The CDR3 sequence is CASSAGEVGLRNEQFF. The CDR3 bases are TGTGCCAGCAGCGCGGGGGAGGTGGGATTAAGGAATGAGCAGTTCTTC. The whole variable domain, filled in from reference TRBV9 and TRBJ2-1, reads DSGVTQTPKHLITATGQRVTLRCSPRSGDLSVYWYQQSLDQGLQFLIQYYNGEERAKGNILERFSAQQFPDLHSELNLSSLELGDSALYFCASSAGEVGLRNEQFFGPGTRLTVL.

The chain combines TRBV19 with TRBJ1-5; possibly TRBD1 for D (6 bases). The V end was cut by 4 bases, the J end by 6 bases, with 13 bases between. CDR3 length: 14 amino acids. The germline V gene encodes CDR1 LNHDA and CDR2 SQIVND (reference sequence). The CDR3: CASSTQTGAQPQHF. The DNA of the CDR3 is TGTGCCAGTAGTACCCAAACGGGGGCTCAGCCCCAGCATTTT.

The chain's CDR3 is CASSLRDRGPTEAFF. The CDR3 DNA is TGCGCCAGCAGCCTCCGGGACAGGGGGCCCACTGAAGCTTTCTTT. This rearrangement joins TRBV5-1 to TRBJ1-1; 12 nucleotides agree with TRBD1. Germline CDR1 SGHRS, CDR2 YFSETQ. Unmatched junction bases numbered 5, after V lost 4 bases and J lost 4 bases. CDR3 length: 15 amino acids.

This chain connects TRBV4-2 to TRBJ2-3, with TRBD2 matching 14 bases. The V gene end was trimmed by 3 bases and the J gene end by 2 bases; junction bases not matched to a gene: 4. Looked up from germline, CDR1 is LGHNA and CDR2 is YNFKEQ. The CDR3 is 17 residues long. CDR3 DNA sequence: TGTGCCAGCAGCCAGGGACTAGCGGGGGCTGACACAGATACGCAGTATTTT. Amino acid sequence: CASSQGLAGADTDTQYF.

The CDR3 DNA reads TGTGCCAGCAGCCAAGTCGGACGGAACAATGAGCAGTTCTTC. Protein sequence: CASSQVGRNNEQFF. This rearrangement joins TRBV3-1 to TRBJ2-1; D call uncertain. Germline CDR1 LGHDT, CDR2 YNNKEL (reference sequence). The germline V and J ends were trimmed by 1 base and 5 bases, with 9 bases remaining between them. The CDR3 totals 14 residues.

V usage is TRBV29-1 and J usage is TRBJ2-2; 9 nucleotides agree with TRBD2. CDR3 length: 14 residues. The V gene end was trimmed by 4 bases and the J gene end by 4 bases; junction bases not matched to a gene: 4. The germline V gene has CDR1 SQVTM and CDR2 ANQGSEA. The CDR3 loop reads CSVGGTSITGELFF. The DNA of the CDR3 is TGCAGCGTTGGGGGGACTAGCATCACCGGGGAGCTGTTTTTT.

This clonotype has a handful of counts. The V gene is TRBV10-3, the J gene TRBJ1-5; D possibly corresponds to TRBD1 (6 bases). Germline-derived CDR1 and CDR2 are ENHRY and SYGVKD. The V gene lost 3 bases and the J gene lost 7 bases, with 10 bases spanning the gap. This CDR3 is 13 amino acids long. The CDR3, as DNA: TGTGCCATCAGTGATGACGGGACACAGCCCCAGCATTTT. Residues: CAISDDGTQPQHF.

The gene calls are TRBV11-2 and TRBJ1-1; no firm D call. The CDR3 is 12 residues long. Germline lookup yields CDR1 SGHAT and CDR2 FQNNGV. Trimming left V 4 bases short and J 8 bases short, with 11 bases between. DNA for the CDR3: TGTGCCAGCAGCTCGACGGGGAGCGAAGCTTTCTTT. It translates to CASSSTGSEAFF.

This clonotype was seen at least ten times. J is TRBJ2-7 and V is TRBV12-3 or TRBV12-4; 7 bases agree with TRBD2. The V gene end was trimmed by 3 bases and the J gene end by 6 bases; junction bases not matched to a gene: 2. This CDR3 comprises 12 residues. CDR3 residues: CASSLGGTEQYF. The CDR3 nucleotides read TGTGCCAGCAGTTTGGGAGGGACCGAGCAGTACTTC.